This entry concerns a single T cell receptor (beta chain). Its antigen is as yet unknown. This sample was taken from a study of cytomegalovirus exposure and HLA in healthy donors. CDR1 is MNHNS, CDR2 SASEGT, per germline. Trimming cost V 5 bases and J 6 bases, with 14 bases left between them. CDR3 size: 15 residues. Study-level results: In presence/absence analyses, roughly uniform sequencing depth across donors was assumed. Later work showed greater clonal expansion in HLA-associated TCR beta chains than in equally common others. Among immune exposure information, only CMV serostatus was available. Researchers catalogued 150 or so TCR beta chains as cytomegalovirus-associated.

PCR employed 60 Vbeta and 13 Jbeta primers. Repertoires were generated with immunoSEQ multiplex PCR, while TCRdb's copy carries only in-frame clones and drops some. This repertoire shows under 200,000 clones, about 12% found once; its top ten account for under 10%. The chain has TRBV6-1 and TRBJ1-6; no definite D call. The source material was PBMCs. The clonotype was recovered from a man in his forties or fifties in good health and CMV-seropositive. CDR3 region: CASSSSAGLNSPLHF. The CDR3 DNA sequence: TGTGCCAGCAGTAGCTCGGCGGGCCTTAATTCACCCCTCCACTTT.